This entry is about one T cell receptor beta chain. Genes here carry mouse names. The observed sequence ends 1 residue before the CDR3 terminus, with the missing tail filled in from the germline J gene. The data were taken from a study of tissue T cells after allogeneic stem cell transplantation. The time point denotes: mouse harvest day 7 after allogeneic transplant. Tail vein injection delivered 10^7 T-cell-depleted bone marrow cells and 10^6 splenic CD5+ T cells. The repertoire was sequenced with immunoSEQ multiplex PCR; TCRdb's copy has only in-frame clones and lacks some. The sample lists 9,900 or so clones; roughly two fifths were seen once. The CDR3 totals 14 residues. The germline CDR1 and CDR2 sequences are SNHLY and FYNGKV (reference sequence). Losses at the gene ends were 3 bases for V and 7 bases for J; bases not matched to a gene: 3.

The sequence derives from a female BALB/c mouse given C57BL/6 T cells with graft-versus-host disease after an allogeneic hematopoietic cell transplant. Sequences were obtained from skin. This sequence joins TRBV3 and TRBJ1-4; 9 nucleotides align to TRBD1. The CDR3 DNA, read in part, is TGTGCCAGCAGCTTGGGGACAGGGTTCGAAAGATTATTT. This encodes CASSLGTGFERLF. The complete CDR3 reads CASSLGTGFERLFF.